A single T cell receptor (beta chain) is shown here with its context. The data were taken from a study of Ad26.COV2.S vaccination and SARS-CoV-2 variants. Described treatment: around 19 received Ad26.COV2.S at low or high dose, single or two shots; five or six received placebo; per-sample allocation not given. Sampling was performed 63 days after the first vaccine or placebo injection. TCRdb's copy holds only in-frame clones and misses some; the assay was immunoSEQ multiplex PCR. The table records hundreds of thousands of clones, around 87% of them present only once. The sequence derives from a person aged 18-65 years who received the Ad26.COV2.S COVID-19 vaccine or a placebo. Sequenced here: peripheral blood, sampled in a trial of Ad26.COV2.S vaccine versus placebo.

The CDR3 nucleotides are TGTGCCAGCAGGAGGCAGGCTCGCTCCTACAATGAGCAGTTCTTC. Its protein product is CASRRQARSYNEQFF. The J gene is TRBJ2-1, the V gene TRBV27; unclear D gene. The CDR3 sequence is 15 residues long. Trimming pared 6 bases from V and 0 bases from J, leaving 12 bases between. Germline assignment: CDR1 MNHEY and CDR2 SMNVEV (reference sequence).